A single TCR beta chain is shown here with its context. This clone was counted only a few times. What this receptor recognizes is not known. Base qualities are not recorded, but no much larger clone differs from it by a single base. This entry is derived from a study of blood T cell repertoires in COVID-19 (dated by TCRdb to the early 2020s). Study-wide context: Samples from collaborators originated in the United States, Italy and Spain and spanned both the acute and convalescent phases of COVID-19. Samples came from the ongoing ImmuneRACE study (first 160 participants) plus 1,254 subjects from 6 global collaborators. The repertoires were released in a freely available public database meant as a resource for research on the immune response to SARS-CoV-2. The prospective study material was composed of cDNA or gDNA derived from T cells, B-cell-depleted T cells, or PBMCs. Deeply sampled blood TCRbeta repertoires from subjects exposed to, actively infected with, or recovered from COVID-19 were included in the dataset. A de-identified subject ID, COVID-19 status, age in years and sex were almost always included in the sample metadata. Where available, HLA class I and class II types were taken from metadata supplied by the sample provider and were not determined by assay-based typing.

On the study overall, not on this receptor specifically: How much clinical and demographic metadata was included differed by source and by participant, and the metadata was provided uncurated.

Samples from volunteer blood donors who had recovered from COVID-19 were contributed by a second Seattle source. Whole blood was collected in K2EDTA tubes by collaborating institutions according to the institutions' own protocols. For TCRbeta analysis, collaborators shipped samples in one of three forms: frozen whole blood, isolated PBMCs, or DNA extracted from either of those sample types. CDR1 and CDR2, looked up from the germline V gene, are ENHRY and SYGVKD. V and J are truncated by 2 bases and 0 bases respectively, leaving an intervening sequence of 11 bases. The CDR3 contains 15 residues, cysteine and valine counted. CDR3 DNA only is kept here, 45 bases in frame from base 1. The immunoSEQ Assay, a bias-controlled multiplex PCR, was used to amplify TCRbeta CDR3 regions from genomic DNA. In the original analysis: The number of nucleated cells in each sample was estimated from the amplification of reference gene primers within the assay. Sequence reads were collapsed and filtered to measure the absolute abundance of every unique TCRbeta CDR3 rearrangement. For each sample, productive Simpson clonality was calculated as the square root of Simpson's diversity index over productive rearrangements. TCRdb obtained this table from immuneACCESS and retained in-frame rearrangements with V and J assigned. These tables miss some clones; where compared with another copy, unresolved V genes account for less than half of the shortfall, and the remainder is unexplained. V and J calls and clone size come straight from that table; D and trimming were deduced from the DNA. The sample includes just under 350,000 clones, with around 90% observed a single time. The ten most abundant clones make up roughly 3% of the sample.

This sequence was found in a woman younger than 30 who had recovered from COVID-19. The sample was peripheral blood. The rearranged segments are TRBV10-3 and TRBJ2-7; TRBD1 could be the D gene, as 6 bases match. The DNA sequence reads TGTGCCATCAGTGAGGCAGGGGAGAGCTCCTACGAGCAGTACGTC. This encodes CAISEAGESSYEQYV.